Listed below are T cell receptor beta chains from one sample, sequenced in a study of T-cell memory formation after mild COVID-19. TCRdb re-analysed the 5' RACE reads in MiXCR, keeping a single row per CDR3 protein. This sample has nearly 250,000 distinct CDR3 sequences; 15% occur once, and the top ten carry around 2%. Source material: PBMCs or a T cell subset sorted from them (not recorded which). These receptors were collected from an adult woman who had mild COVID-19 (a few samples of this study predate the infection). Cell type and time point are not known. CDR3s leave out the opening cysteine and the closing phenylalanine or tryptophan. The order of the fields is V gene, D gene, J gene, CDR3 protein. D genes are given only for firm matches.

V: TRBV7-9; D: -; J: TRBJ2-7; CDR3: ASSTLGEQY
V: TRBV2; D: TRBD1; J: TRBJ1-1; CDR3: ASSTRTGSTEAF
V: TRBV6-6; D: TRBD2; J: TRBJ2-3; CDR3: ASSSVGLAGSTDTQY
V: TRBV20-1; D: -; J: TRBJ1-1; CDR3: SARDQGTNTEAF
V: TRBV19; D: -; J: TRBJ2-5; CDR3: ASSIVGGSETQY
V: TRBV4-1; D: -; J: TRBJ1-2; CDR3: ASSPTLRGHYGYT
V: TRBV5-1; D: TRBD1; J: TRBJ1-5; CDR3: ASSFISQGTGRNQPQH
V: TRBV6-1; D: TRBD1; J: TRBJ2-7; CDR3: ASRETGRYEQY
V: TRBV25-1; D: -; J: TRBJ1-5; CDR3: ASSAGTNQPQH
V: TRBV7-9; D: TRBD1; J: TRBJ2-7; CDR3: ASSLGWDRGYEQY
V: TRBV19; D: TRBD1; J: TRBJ1-6; CDR3: ASRETGFGLNSPLH
V: TRBV12-3/TRBV12-4; D: -; J: TRBJ1-5; CDR3: ASSLALGTGYSNQPQH
V: TRBV4-2; D: TRBD1; J: TRBJ2-1; CDR3: ASSRTGANEQF
V: TRBV6-1; D: -; J: TRBJ2-2; CDR3: ASRKLVNTGELF
V: TRBV9; D: -; J: TRBJ1-1; CDR3: ASSGHSGGESEAF
V: TRBV7-2; D: TRBD1; J: TRBJ2-3; CDR3: ASSLGARAGGRGDTQY
V: TRBV5-1; D: TRBD1; J: TRBJ2-7; CDR3: ASSLGPGQGAYEQY
V: TRBV19; D: -; J: TRBJ2-1; CDR3: ASSIQGRDNEQF
V: TRBV7-9; D: -; J: TRBJ1-1; CDR3: ASSLGGGEAF
V: TRBV6-2/TRBV6-3; D: -; J: TRBJ1-1; CDR3: ASSYSSGRRNTEAF
V: TRBV20-1; D: -; J: TRBJ1-2; CDR3: SARTGPGDGYT
V: TRBV5-1; D: -; J: TRBJ2-3; CDR3: ASSSGLLTADTQY
V: TRBV6-6; D: TRBD2; J: TRBJ2-7; CDR3: ASSAPGGGSWYEQY
V: TRBV9; D: TRBD2; J: TRBJ2-3; CDR3: ASSVGVGGSGGPRTDTQY
V: TRBV21-1; D: -; J: TRBJ2-2; CDR3: ASSLKLGRTGELF
V: TRBV27; D: -; J: TRBJ2-5; CDR3: ASRVRPQETQY
V: TRBV12-3/TRBV12-4; D: TRBD2; J: TRBJ2-2; CDR3: ASSRPAGGYTGELF
V: TRBV3-1; D: TRBD2; J: TRBJ2-5; CDR3: ASSQVKRGVETQY
V: TRBV5-1; D: -; J: TRBJ1-1; CDR3: ASSLGISVENTEAF
V: TRBV7-9; D: -; J: TRBJ1-1; CDR3: ASSSEAF
V: TRBV7-9; D: TRBD1; J: TRBJ1-5; CDR3: ASSSGGGQPQH